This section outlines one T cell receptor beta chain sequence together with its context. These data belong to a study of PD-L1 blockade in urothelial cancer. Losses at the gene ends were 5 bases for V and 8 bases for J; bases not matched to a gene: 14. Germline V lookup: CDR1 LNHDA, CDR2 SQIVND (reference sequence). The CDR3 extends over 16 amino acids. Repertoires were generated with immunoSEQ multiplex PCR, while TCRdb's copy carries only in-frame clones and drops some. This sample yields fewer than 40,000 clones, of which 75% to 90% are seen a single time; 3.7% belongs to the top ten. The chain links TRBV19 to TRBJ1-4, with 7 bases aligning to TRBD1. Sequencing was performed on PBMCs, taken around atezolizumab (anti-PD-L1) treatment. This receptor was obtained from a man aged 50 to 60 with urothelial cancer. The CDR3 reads CASSATDRVWGEKLFF. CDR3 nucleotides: TGTGCCAGTAGTGCTACCGACAGGGTCTGGGGAGAAAAACTGTTTTTT.